This is a list of T cell receptor beta chains from one sample in a study of shared clonotypes between healthy human individuals. The method was immunoSEQ multiplex PCR; TCRdb's version includes in-frame clones alone and lacks a portion of them. The table has some 1,400,000 clones, roughly 96% seen once. Sequenced: naive CD4+ T cells sorted from blood. These receptors came from a man aged 30-40 years in good health. CDR3s leave out the opening cysteine and the closing phenylalanine or tryptophan. Each record gives: V gene, J gene, CDR3 protein.

V gene: TRBV18; J gene: TRBJ2-5; CDR3 protein: ASSPLAVYQETQY
V gene: TRBV5-1; J gene: TRBJ2-1; CDR3 protein: ASSFGQTYNEQF
V gene: TRBV29-1; J gene: TRBJ2-2; CDR3 protein: SVAYLAASTGELF
V gene: TRBV5-5; J gene: TRBJ2-7; CDR3 protein: ASSYLGREQY
V gene: TRBV29-1; J gene: TRBJ2-2; CDR3 protein: SVAEVGPNTGELF
V gene: TRBV9; J gene: TRBJ2-7; CDR3 protein: ASSGQGSYEQY
V gene: TRBV18; J gene: TRBJ2-7; CDR3 protein: ASSPLKTTSVSYEQY
V gene: TRBV6-4; J gene: TRBJ1-5; CDR3 protein: ASSDLPGQPQH
V gene: TRBV18; J gene: TRBJ1-1; CDR3 protein: ASSPQGDLTEAF
V gene: TRBV7-2; J gene: TRBJ2-7; CDR3 protein: ASSWGQGGDEQY
V gene: TRBV5-1; J gene: TRBJ2-2; CDR3 protein: ASSHRDRDTGELF
V gene: TRBV5-5; J gene: TRBJ2-3; CDR3 protein: ASSSGSEDTQY
V gene: TRBV2; J gene: TRBJ2-7; CDR3 protein: ATGALGREQY
V gene: TRBV7-2; J gene: TRBJ2-7; CDR3 protein: ASSQQGARYEQY
V gene: TRBV14; J gene: TRBJ2-7; CDR3 protein: ASSQTYEQY
V gene: TRBV29-1; J gene: TRBJ1-1; CDR3 protein: SARTGATEAF
V gene: TRBV18; J gene: TRBJ1-1; CDR3 protein: ASSPLANSNTEAF
V gene: TRBV5-4; J gene: TRBJ2-3; CDR3 protein: ASSQGGGPTDTQY
V gene: TRBV9; J gene: TRBJ2-1; CDR3 protein: ASSPRTSGGYYNEQF
V gene: TRBV12-5; J gene: TRBJ2-5; CDR3 protein: ASGLVGLAGGETQY
V gene: TRBV30; J gene: TRBJ2-3; CDR3 protein: AWSSIQGRRAGADTQY
V gene: TRBV27; J gene: TRBJ2-7; CDR3 protein: ASSPGGNRDYEQY
V gene: TRBV11-2; J gene: TRBJ2-7; CDR3 protein: ASSLDMGSYEQY
V gene: TRBV18; J gene: TRBJ1-5; CDR3 protein: ASSPAGGPQH
V gene: TRBV5-1; J gene: TRBJ2-4; CDR3 protein: ASSLEGGIGKNIQY
V gene: TRBV5-6; J gene: TRBJ2-1; CDR3 protein: ASSLRAGLGNEQF
V gene: TRBV19; J gene: TRBJ1-4; CDR3 protein: ATRDRGYEKLF
V gene: TRBV11-1; J gene: TRBJ1-2; CDR3 protein: ASSSPGQGYYGYT
V gene: TRBV7-2; J gene: TRBJ1-5; CDR3 protein: ASSSRPGAGQPQH
V gene: TRBV5-1; J gene: TRBJ1-2; CDR3 protein: ASSLGLNYGYT
V gene: TRBV5-4; J gene: TRBJ1-1; CDR3 protein: ASSLRGRNTEAF
V gene: TRBV4-1; J gene: TRBJ2-4; CDR3 protein: ASSQIVGGGSQY
V gene: TRBV5-6; J gene: TRBJ2-2; CDR3 protein: ASSLEVTANTGELF
V gene: TRBV11-3; J gene: TRBJ1-1; CDR3 protein: ASSLDRQNTEAF
V gene: TRBV7-9; J gene: TRBJ1-4; CDR3 protein: ASSPIAGGEKLF
V gene: TRBV5-1; J gene: TRBJ1-1; CDR3 protein: ASSWTGQGLTEAF
V gene: TRBV27; J gene: TRBJ2-1; CDR3 protein: ASSFLLNFNNEQF
V gene: TRBV28; J gene: TRBJ2-7; CDR3 protein: ATLAGLSNEQY
V gene: TRBV6-1; J gene: TRBJ2-3; CDR3 protein: ASREPDTQY
V gene: TRBV19; J gene: TRBJ1-2; CDR3 protein: ASSNEDRVYGYT
V gene: TRBV11-3; J gene: TRBJ2-1; CDR3 protein: ASSDSRTSGATYNEQF
V gene: TRBV7-9; J gene: TRBJ2-7; CDR3 protein: ASSPGVVSYEQY
V gene: TRBV10-2; J gene: TRBJ1-5; CDR3 protein: ASSRGDSNQPQH
V gene: TRBV27; J gene: TRBJ2-7; CDR3 protein: ASSLRLGQSGEQY
V gene: TRBV2; J gene: TRBJ2-7; CDR3 protein: ASSEARGNYVEQY
V gene: TRBV6-1; J gene: TRBJ2-7; CDR3 protein: ASSWDRGLEQY
V gene: TRBV6-6; J gene: TRBJ2-7; CDR3 protein: ASSYSVGTSYEQY
V gene: TRBV5-1; J gene: TRBJ2-7; CDR3 protein: ASSSVTVPYEQY
V gene: TRBV5-1; J gene: TRBJ1-4; CDR3 protein: ASSSGGGISATNEKLF
V gene: TRBV4-3; J gene: TRBJ2-7; CDR3 protein: ASSQALTGVYEQY
V gene: TRBV18; J gene: TRBJ2-1; CDR3 protein: ASSPLGLAGVSGNEQF
V gene: TRBV7-8; J gene: TRBJ1-1; CDR3 protein: ASSLGGVTEAF
V gene: TRBV5-4; J gene: TRBJ2-7; CDR3 protein: ASSSRIREGSEQY